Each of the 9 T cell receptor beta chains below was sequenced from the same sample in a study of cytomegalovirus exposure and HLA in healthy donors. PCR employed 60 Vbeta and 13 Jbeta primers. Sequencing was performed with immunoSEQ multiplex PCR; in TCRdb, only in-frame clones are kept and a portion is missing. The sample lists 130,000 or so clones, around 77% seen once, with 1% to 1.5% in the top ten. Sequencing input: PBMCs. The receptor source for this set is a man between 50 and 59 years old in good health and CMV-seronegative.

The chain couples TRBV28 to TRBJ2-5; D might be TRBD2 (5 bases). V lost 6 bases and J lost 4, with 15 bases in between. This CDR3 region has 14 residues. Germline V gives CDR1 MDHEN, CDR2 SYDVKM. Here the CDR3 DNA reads TGTGCCAGCAGCCCTACTAGTTTTAGAGAGACCCAGTACTTC. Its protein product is CASSPTSFRETQYF.

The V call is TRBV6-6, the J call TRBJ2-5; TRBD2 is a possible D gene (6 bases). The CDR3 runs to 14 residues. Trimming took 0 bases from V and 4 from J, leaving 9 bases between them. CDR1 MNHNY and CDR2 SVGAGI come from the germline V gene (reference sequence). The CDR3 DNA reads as TGTGCCAGCAGTTACTCCGGAGGGGTAGAGACCCAGTACTTC. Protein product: CASSYSGGVETQYF.

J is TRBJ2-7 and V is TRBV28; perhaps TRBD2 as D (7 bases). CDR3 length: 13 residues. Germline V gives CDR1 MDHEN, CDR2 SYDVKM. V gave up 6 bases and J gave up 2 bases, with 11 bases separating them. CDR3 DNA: TGTGCCAGCAGGGGGGGGCCCACCTACGAGCAGTACTTC. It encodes CASRGGPTYEQYF.

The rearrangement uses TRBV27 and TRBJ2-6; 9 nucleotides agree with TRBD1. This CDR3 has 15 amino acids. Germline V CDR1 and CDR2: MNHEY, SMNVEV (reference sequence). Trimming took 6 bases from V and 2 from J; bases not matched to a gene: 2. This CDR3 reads CASRRQGAGANVLTF. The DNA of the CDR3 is TGTGCCAGCAGACGACAGGGGGCTGGGGCCAACGTCCTGACTTTC.

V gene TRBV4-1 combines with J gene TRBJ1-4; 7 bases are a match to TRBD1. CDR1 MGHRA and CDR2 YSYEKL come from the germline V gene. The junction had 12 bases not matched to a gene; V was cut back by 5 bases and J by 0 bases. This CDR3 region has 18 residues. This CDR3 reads CASSFRDSPNPTNEKLFF. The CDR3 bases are TGCGCCAGCAGCTTTCGGGACAGTCCAAATCCAACTAATGAAAAACTGTTTTTT.

The CDR3 loop reads CASSIDGSMGRELFF. As DNA, the CDR3 is TGCGCCAGCAGCATCGACGGGTCGATGGGTCGGGAGCTGTTTTTT. The chain carries TRBV5-1 and TRBJ2-2; D not resolved. The CDR3 sequence is 15 residues long. Germline CDR1 reads SGHRS; CDR2 reads YFSETQ. V was cut by 4 bases and J by 9 bases, with 19 bases left in between.

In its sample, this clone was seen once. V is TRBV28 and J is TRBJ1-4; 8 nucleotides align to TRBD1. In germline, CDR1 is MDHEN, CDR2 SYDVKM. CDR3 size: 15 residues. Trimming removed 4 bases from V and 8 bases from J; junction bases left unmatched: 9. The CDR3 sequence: CASSSNRGLGEKLFF. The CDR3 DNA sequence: TGTGCCAGCAGTTCTAACAGGGGGTTAGGGGAAAAACTGTTTTTT.

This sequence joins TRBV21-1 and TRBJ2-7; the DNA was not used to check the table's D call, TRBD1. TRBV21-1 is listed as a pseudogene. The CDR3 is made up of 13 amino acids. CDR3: CASSKAQGYEQYF. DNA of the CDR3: TGTGCCAGCAGCAAGGCACAGGGTTACGAGCAGTACTTC.

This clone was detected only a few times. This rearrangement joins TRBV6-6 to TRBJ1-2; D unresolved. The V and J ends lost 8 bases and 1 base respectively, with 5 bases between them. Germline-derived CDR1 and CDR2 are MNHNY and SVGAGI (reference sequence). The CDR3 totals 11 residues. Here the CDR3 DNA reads TGTGCCAGCGCGATTAACTATGGCTACACCTTC. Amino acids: CASAINYGYTF.